Listed below are T cell receptor beta chains from one sample, sequenced in a study of neurological immune-mediated disorders. TCRdb independently ran MiXCR on the 5' RACE reads; one entry per CDR3 protein. The sample holds fewer than 75,000 distinct CDR3 sequences, 4.5% seen once. Specimen: PBMCs. All receptors come from a man in his thirties or forties with multiple sclerosis. Both conserved end residues are part of each CDR3. A D gene is named only where the DNA matches it firmly. Clone size, where shown, is once, few, many, or a class for clones that have expanded.

clone_size: many; v_call: TRBV3-1; d_call: TRBD1; j_call: TRBJ1-2; cdr3_length: 16; cdr3_aa: CASSLADRASNYGYTF; cdr3_nt: TGTGCCAGCAGCCTTGCCGACAGGGCTTCTAACTATGGCTACACCTTC
clone_size: -; v_call: TRBV29-1; d_call: TRBD1; j_call: TRBJ1-1; cdr3_length: 11; cdr3_aa: CSVLTGNEAFF; cdr3_nt: TGCAGCGTCCTGACAGGGAATGAAGCTTTCTTT
clone_size: many; v_call: TRBV7-8; d_call: TRBD2; j_call: TRBJ2-5; cdr3_length: 13; cdr3_aa: CASSRGLGETQYF; cdr3_nt: TGTGCCAGCAGCCGGGGACTAGGAGAGACCCAGTACTTC
clone_size: -; v_call: TRBV5-1; d_call: -; j_call: TRBJ1-1; cdr3_length: 14; cdr3_aa: CASSSYVGAGEAFF; cdr3_nt: TGCGCCAGCAGCTCCTATGTGGGGGCAGGTGAAGCTTTCTTT
clone_size: few; v_call: TRBV12-3/TRBV12-4; d_call: -; j_call: TRBJ2-5; cdr3_length: 14; cdr3_aa: CASSFKGAQETQYF; cdr3_nt: TGTGCCAGCAGTTTCAAAGGGGCCCAAGAGACCCAGTACTTC
clone_size: many; v_call: TRBV7-8; d_call: -; j_call: TRBJ1-1; cdr3_length: 14; cdr3_aa: CASSIRVSNTEAFF; cdr3_nt: TGTGCCAGCAGCATCAGGGTCTCGAACACTGAAGCTTTCTTT
clone_size: many; v_call: TRBV6-5; d_call: -; j_call: TRBJ1-2; cdr3_length: 13; cdr3_aa: CASTPGRFYGYTF; cdr3_nt: TGTGCCAGCACCCCCGGTCGGTTCTATGGCTACACCTTC
clone_size: -; v_call: TRBV29-1; d_call: -; j_call: TRBJ1-1; cdr3_length: 13; cdr3_aa: CSAQTGMNTEAFF; cdr3_nt: TGCAGCGCCCAGACAGGCATGAACACTGAAGCTTTCTTT
clone_size: many; v_call: TRBV20-1; d_call: -; j_call: TRBJ2-2; cdr3_length: 13; cdr3_aa: CSARNWDNGELFF; cdr3_nt: TGCAGTGCTAGGAACTGGGACAACGGGGAGCTGTTTTTT
clone_size: many; v_call: TRBV9; d_call: -; j_call: TRBJ1-4; cdr3_length: 17; cdr3_aa: CASSVFGGGSTNEKLFF; cdr3_nt: TGTGCCAGCAGCGTATTCGGGGGCGGATCAACTAATGAAAAACTGTTTTTT
clone_size: -; v_call: TRBV6-1; d_call: TRBD1; j_call: TRBJ1-1; cdr3_length: 13; cdr3_aa: CASSQGEQTEAFF; cdr3_nt: TGTGCCAGCAGTCAGGGGGAACAAACTGAAGCTTTCTTT
clone_size: many; v_call: TRBV7-9; d_call: -; j_call: TRBJ1-2; cdr3_length: 14; cdr3_aa: CASSPRRTNYGYTF; cdr3_nt: TGTGCCAGCAGTCCGCGACGGACGAACTATGGCTACACCTTC
clone_size: few; v_call: TRBV2; d_call: TRBD2; j_call: TRBJ2-3; cdr3_length: 15; cdr3_aa: CASSGSGGRTDTQYF; cdr3_nt: TGTGCCAGCAGTGGCAGCGGGGGCCGCACAGATACGCAGTATTTT
clone_size: many; v_call: TRBV5-1; d_call: -; j_call: TRBJ1-2; cdr3_length: 13; cdr3_aa: CASSRDVLDGYTF; cdr3_nt: TGCGCCAGCAGCCGTGACGTGCTTGATGGCTACACCTTC
clone_size: -; v_call: TRBV6-6; d_call: TRBD1; j_call: TRBJ1-5; cdr3_length: 15; cdr3_aa: CASSSDRGVGQPQHF; cdr3_nt: TGTGCCAGCAGTTCGGACAGGGGAGTGGGGCAGCCCCAGCATTTT
clone_size: many; v_call: TRBV20-1; d_call: TRBD1; j_call: TRBJ1-2; cdr3_length: 14; cdr3_aa: CSARDDRANYGYTF; cdr3_nt: TGCAGTGCTAGAGATGACAGGGCGAACTATGGCTACACCTTC